This TCR beta chain is drawn from a study of blood T cells in healthy people across ages. Study results and caveats: Unsorted PBMC material precluded a definitive naive versus antigen-experienced comparison. A roughly linear age-dependent decrease characterized TCR beta diversity per million T cells.

This CDR3 is 17 amino acids long. Germline CDR1 LGHNA, CDR2 YNFKEQ. Notes on this clonotype: What it binds is unknown.

Donors were healthy Caucasian individuals from Russia aged about 6 to 90. Using a J-beta primer mix together with a sample-barcoded 5' primer, a second PCR was run for about 7 to 12 cycles. Each cDNA molecule was tagged by a template-switch adaptor that had 12 random nucleotides. Via MiXCR, TCRdb re-called the 5' RACE reads, giving one row per CDR3 protein. This repertoire shows over 1,500,000 distinct CDR3 sequences, around 40% found once; its top ten account for approximately 22%. This rearrangement joins TRBV4-2 to TRBJ2-4; 8 nucleotides align to TRBD1. TRBJ2-7 explains the end of the DNA better; the J call may be wrong. The source of this sequence is a human donor in good health. Sequenced input: blood. The CDR3 nucleotides are TGTGCCAGCAGCCAAGATTCGTGCGGACAGGGCGGCTACGAGCAGTACTTC. It specifies CASSQDSCGQGGYEQYF.